This T cell receptor beta chain comes out of a study of blood T cell repertoires in COVID-19. Study in general: T cells, B-cell-depleted T cells, or PBMCs provided the cDNA or gDNA that served as material.

Per the study methods: Estimation of nucleated cell counts relied on the amplification of reference gene primers. Using immunoSEQ multiplex PCR, the repertoire was profiled, and TCRdb retains in-frame clones only, with some absent. Clone size and the V and J calls come from that table; the DNA yielded D and trimming. The repertoire includes tens of thousands of clones, about 79% of them detected once, and roughly 27% sits in the top ten. CDR1 is GTSNPN and CDR2 is SVGIG in the germline V gene (reference sequence). Trimming took off 4 bases at V and 0 bases at J, with 16 bases between the two ends. The CDR3 extends over 15 amino acids.

Source material: peripheral blood. This chain links TRBV30 with TRBJ2-7, with D possibly being TRBD2 (6 bases). This TCR came from a man aged 70 or older with acute or convalescent COVID-19. CDR3 nucleotide sequence: TGTGCCTGGACTTCGTTTGGGGGGAGCTCCTACGAGCAGTACTTC. Encoded protein: CAWTSFGGSSYEQYF.